This TCR beta chain was recorded in a study of T cell repertoires in cytomegalovirus infection. Study-level information: Indications came from public TCR beta signatures; they pointed to CMV infection and to a matching HLA type.

General study findings and limits: CMV carriers having the relevant HLA were flagged by cumulative public TCR beta family frequency. In two of eight donors, the top clonotype was HLA-C-restricted CMV-specific.

This clonotype has only a few counts. The antigen is not known. One entry per CDR3 protein results from TCRdb running MiXCR on the reads. The sample records roughly 69,000 distinct CDR3 sequences, approximately 30% being singletons. From germline, CDR1 is LGHNA and CDR2 YSLEER. Trimming cost V 2 bases and J 6 bases, with 19 bases left between them. The CDR3 is 17 amino acids. The specimen comprised CD8+ T cells from cultured PBMCs, sampled from culture after CMV antigen stimulation. The chain joins TRBV4-3 to TRBJ1-4; TRBD1 is a possible D gene (5 bases). This TCR derives from a human donor in good health (CMV status not recorded). Some clones in this sample may be carry-over from other donors' samples. CDR3 loop: CASSQKYSGLPHEKLFF. The CDR3, as DNA: TGCGCCAGCAGCCAAAAGTACTCAGGGTTACCCCATGAAAAACTGTTTTTT.